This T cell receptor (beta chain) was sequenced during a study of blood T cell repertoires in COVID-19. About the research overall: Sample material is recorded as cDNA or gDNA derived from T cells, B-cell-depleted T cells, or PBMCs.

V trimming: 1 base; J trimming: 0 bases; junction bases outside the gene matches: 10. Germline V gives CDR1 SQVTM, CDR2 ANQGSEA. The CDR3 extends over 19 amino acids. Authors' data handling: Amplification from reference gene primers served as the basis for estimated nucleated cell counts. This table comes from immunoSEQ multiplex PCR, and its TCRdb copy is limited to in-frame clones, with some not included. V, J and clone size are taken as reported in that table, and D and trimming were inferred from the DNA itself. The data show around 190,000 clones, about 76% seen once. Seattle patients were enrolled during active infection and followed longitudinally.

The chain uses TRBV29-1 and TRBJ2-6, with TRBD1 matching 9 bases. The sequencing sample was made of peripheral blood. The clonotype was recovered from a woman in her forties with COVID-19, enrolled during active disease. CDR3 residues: CSVEAYPGTGSSGANVLTF. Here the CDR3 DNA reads TGCAGCGTTGAAGCCTACCCCGGGACAGGGTCCTCTGGGGCCAACGTCCTGACTTTC.